These 27 T cell receptor beta chains were sequenced from one sample in a study of naive CD8 T cells in extremely preterm neonates. The repertoire was sequenced with immunoSEQ multiplex PCR; TCRdb's copy has only in-frame clones and lacks some. The sample yields 5,000 to 6,500 clones, 95% to 97% seen once. Sequenced: naive CD8+ T cells from blood. These receptors came from a human donor in good health.

This sequence joins TRBV7-2 and TRBJ2-7; D gene ambiguous. There are 15 residues in the CDR3. Germline V lookup: CDR1 SGHTA, CDR2 FQGNSA. V lost 8 bases and J lost 5, with 22 bases in between. CDR3 bases: TGTGCCAGCGGCACCATGAGCAGGTCCTACCACGAGCAGTACTTC. Translation gives CASGTMSRSYHEQYF.

A single count supports this clone. V and J are TRBV4-2 and TRBJ2-1; D uncertain. This CDR3 is built from 16 residues. V was shortened by 0 bases and J by 0 bases, with 9 bases between the two germline ends. Germline values: CDR1 LGHNA, CDR2 YNFKEQ. The CDR3 DNA sequence: TGTGCCAGCAGCCAAGATCATGGCCGCTCCTACAATGAGCAGTTCTTC. This sequence encodes CASSQDHGRSYNEQFF.

The rearrangement uses TRBV6-6 and TRBJ2-3, with 7 bases aligning to TRBD1. Trimming removed 5 bases from V and 4 bases from J; junction bases left unmatched: 9. The CDR3 consists of 15 residues. The germline V gene encodes CDR1 MNHNY and CDR2 SVGAGI (reference sequence). In DNA form, the CDR3 reads TGTGCCAGCAGTCTAGGACAGGCTGGGCCAGATACGCAGTATTTT. It specifies CASSLGQAGPDTQYF.

V and J are TRBV30 and TRBJ1-2, with TRBD1 as a possible D gene (6 bases). Trimming cost V 3 bases and J 5 bases, with 13 bases left between them. Germline values: CDR1 GTSNPN, CDR2 SVGIG (reference sequence). This CDR3 region has 13 residues. CDR3 sequence (DNA): TGTGCCTGGAGCCCATCAGGGGAATATGGCTACACCTTC. Its protein product is CAWSPSGEYGYTF. Combining the CDR3 with reference TRBV30 and TRBJ1-2 gives the whole variable domain SQTIHQWPATLVQPVGSPLSLECTVEGTSNPNLYWYRQAAGRGLQLLFYSVGIGQISSEVPQNLSASRPQDRQFILSSKKLLLSDSGFYLCAWSPSGEYGYTFGSGTRLTVV.

This rearrangement joins TRBV19 to TRBJ1-1; weak D call: TRBD1 (5 bases). Germline V gene data show CDR1 as LNHDA and CDR2 as SQIVND (reference sequence). The CDR3 loop spans 13 amino acids. V was clipped by 2 bases and J by 4 bases, with 8 bases between them. CDR3 sequence: CASSIQGSTEAFF. CDR3 sequence (DNA): TGTGCCAGTAGTATACAGGGCTCCACTGAAGCTTTCTTT.

The V call is TRBV18, the J call TRBJ1-1, with TRBD1 matching 7 bases. Germline trimming cut 4 bases from V and 3 bases from J; bases unmatched to any gene: 14. This CDR3 has 17 amino acids. Germline CDR1 reads KGHSH; CDR2 reads LQKENI. In DNA, the CDR3 is TGTGCCAGCTCACTATTCGGGACAGCCAACGTGGACACTGAAGCTTTCTTT. It is translated as CASSLFGTANVDTEAFF.

The J gene is TRBJ1-1, the V gene TRBV4-1, with D unresolved. The CDR3 is 14 amino acids. Trimming shortened V by 1 base and J by 1 base, and 7 bases separated the two germline ends. CDR1 and CDR2 from the germline V gene are MGHRA and YSYEKL. For the CDR3, the DNA is TGCGCCAGCAGCCAAGTCCCGTCGAACACTGAAGCTTTCTTT. Translating it yields CASSQVPSNTEAFF.

The V call is TRBV4-2, the J call TRBJ2-5; D possibly corresponds to TRBD1 (5 bases). The CDR3 contains 18 residues. Trimming pared 1 base from V and 0 bases from J, leaving 18 bases between. Germline V gives CDR1 LGHNA, CDR2 YNFKEQ. The CDR3 loop is CASSQGEGANDNQETQYF. As DNA, the CDR3 is TGTGCCAGCAGCCAAGGTGAAGGGGCGAATGATAACCAAGAGACCCAGTACTTC.

The V and J genes are TRBV29-1 and TRBJ1-1; TRBD1 matches at 9 bases. Germline V gene sequence: CDR1 SQVTM, CDR2 ANQGSEA. V trimming: 5 bases; J trimming: 11 bases; junction bases outside the gene matches: 6. The CDR3 is made up of 11 amino acids. CDR3 protein: CSVLGTGSAFF. The CDR3 bases are TGCAGCGTTCTCGGGACAGGGTCGGCTTTCTTT.

The chain couples TRBV6-6 to TRBJ2-1, with D perhaps matching TRBD2 (5 bases). Trimming pared 6 bases from V and 4 bases from J, leaving 19 bases between. Germline CDR1 and CDR2: MNHNY and SVGAGI (reference sequence). The CDR3 is 16 residues long. CDR3 nucleotides: TGTGCCAGCAGAAACCCCCGGGTAGCGCGGTACAATGAGCAGTTCTTC. Amino acids: CASRNPRVARYNEQFF.

This chain links TRBV30 with TRBJ2-7, with 9 positions matching TRBD2. Germline CDR1 and CDR2: GTSNPN and SVGIG (reference sequence). This CDR3 comprises 14 residues. V lost 2 bases and J lost 2; bases outside the gene matches: 4. CDR3 sequence: CAWSKAGGAYEQYF. CDR3 nucleotides: TGTGCCTGGAGTAAAGCGGGAGGCGCCTACGAGCAGTACTTC.

The chain links TRBV9 to TRBJ2-3; TRBD2 might be the D (6 bases). The V end lost 0 bases, the J end lost 3 bases, and 11 bases lay between the germline ends. CDR1 is SGDLS, CDR2 YYNGEE, per germline. CDR3 length: 15 residues. The DNA of the CDR3 is TGTGCCAGCAGCGTAGTGAGCGGAGGGACAGATACGCAGTATTTT. Translating gives CASSVVSGGTDTQYF.

This chain joins TRBV7-6 and TRBJ2-7, with a possible D match to TRBD1 (6 bases). V was pared by 5 bases and J by 1 base, with 18 bases between. This CDR3 is 16 amino acids long. Germline V CDR1 and CDR2: SGHVS, FNYEAQ. The CDR3 is CASSPASGHLSYEQYF. The CDR3 nucleotides are TGTGCCAGCAGCCCCGCCTCGGGACATCTATCCTACGAGCAGTACTTC.

The chain couples TRBV6-5 to TRBJ2-5, with D perhaps TRBD1 (5 bases). The germline CDR1 and CDR2 sequences are MNHEY and SVGAGI. The ends were cut back, 6 bases at V and 4 bases at J, with 15 bases in the middle. The CDR3 contains 14 residues. The CDR3 DNA reads as TGTGCCAGCAGCCAGGGTCTGCTTGGAGAGACCCAGTACTTC. Translation: CASSQGLLGETQYF.

The rearrangement links TRBV5-1 to TRBJ2-5; D not certain. The V end was cut by 0 bases, the J end by 1 base, with 7 bases between. The CDR3 totals 14 residues. The germline V gene encodes CDR1 SGHRS and CDR2 YFSETQ. CDR3 DNA: TGCGCCAGCAGCTTGGGATTAGTCCAAGAGACCCAGTACTTC. Translating gives CASSLGLVQETQYF.

The chain uses TRBV27 and TRBJ2-1, with 12 bases identical to TRBD2. Germline CDR1 and CDR2: MNHEY and SMNVEV (reference sequence). This CDR3 has 18 residues. CDR3 DNA: TGTGGGAGTCCCTCGGGTGGCCGACTAGCGGGAGAGGCGAATGAGCAGTTCTTC. This translates into CGSPSGGRLAGEANEQFF.

V and J are TRBV4-1 and TRBJ2-1; TRBD2 aligns across 12 bases. J gave up 9 bases and V 5 bases, and 11 bases lay outside the gene matches. The CDR3 consists of 16 residues. The germline CDR1 and CDR2 sequences are MGHRA and YSYEKL. The CDR3 loop is CASSGWTSGKSFEQFF. The CDR3 coding sequence is TGCGCCAGCAGCGGTTGGACTAGCGGGAAGTCCTTTGAGCAGTTCTTC.

The rearrangement links TRBV15 to TRBJ1-2, with 8 bases lining up with TRBD1. Trimming cost V 0 bases and J 10 bases; bases outside gene matches: 4. Germline V gene lookup returns CDR1 LNHNV and CDR2 YYDKDF (reference sequence). The CDR3 sequence is 13 residues long. Here the CDR3 reads CATSRDLDRAYTF. DNA for the CDR3: TGTGCCACCAGCAGAGATCTGGACAGGGCCTACACCTTC.

The chain links TRBV5-1 to TRBJ2-1; D might be TRBD1 (5 bases). The CDR3 is 14 amino acids. CDR1 is SGHRS and CDR2 is YFSETQ in the germline V gene. The ends were cut back, 1 base at V and 4 bases at J, with 9 bases in the middle. Here the CDR3 reads CASSLTGPYNEQFF. The DNA for the CDR3 is TGCGCCAGCAGCTTGACAGGTCCGTACAATGAGCAGTTCTTC. Complete variable domain (other parts from reference TRBV5-1 and TRBJ2-1): KAGVTQTPRYLIKTRGQQVTLSCSPISGHRSVSWYQQTPGQGLQFLFEYFSETQRNKGNFPGRFSGRQFSNSRSEMNVSTLELGDSALYLCASSLTGPYNEQFFGPGTRLTVL.

The V call is TRBV28, the J call TRBJ2-3, with D perhaps matching TRBD1 (6 bases). The CDR3 is made up of 15 amino acids. Per the germline V gene, CDR1 is MDHEN and CDR2 is SYDVKM. Trimming left V 11 bases short and J 2 bases short, with 20 bases between. The CDR3 coding sequence is TGTGCCGCAACCCGGACAGAGCCATTCACAGATACGCAGTATTTT. Translating it yields CAATRTEPFTDTQYF.

The V gene is TRBV4-2, the J gene TRBJ1-2, with 8 bases matching TRBD1. Germline values: CDR1 LGHNA, CDR2 YNFKEQ. V shed 0 bases and J 7 bases; nucleotides not matched to a gene: 4. CDR3 size: 14 residues. In nucleotides, the CDR3 is TGTGCCAGCAGCCAAGACGACAGGGGAGGTGGCTACACCTTC. This sequence encodes CASSQDDRGGGYTF.

The rearrangement joins TRBV7-9 to TRBJ2-3, with a possible D match to TRBD1 (7 bases). Germline V gene lookup returns CDR1 SEHNR and CDR2 FQNEAQ (reference sequence). Between the trimmed V and J ends, which lost 7 bases and 0 bases, there was a span of 20 bases. The CDR3 is 17 amino acids. In DNA form, the CDR3 reads TGTGCCAGCACCAACCAGGGGGGTGGGCTCAGCACAGATACGCAGTATTTT. Translating gives CASTNQGGGLSTDTQYF.

This clone was counted a few times. The rearrangement uses TRBV7-2 and TRBJ2-3; 7 nucleotides match TRBD2. Germline CDR1 is SGHTA and CDR2 is FQGNSA. V gave up 3 bases and J gave up 3 bases; unmatched junction bases: 6. This CDR3 comprises 15 residues. CDR3 protein: CASSFKLADTDTQYF. The CDR3 bases are TGTGCCAGCAGCTTTAAGCTAGCGGATACAGATACGCAGTATTTT.

This rearrangement joins TRBV4-2 to TRBJ2-7, with D perhaps matching TRBD2 (6 bases). This CDR3 region has 16 residues. Germline V gene lookup returns CDR1 LGHNA and CDR2 YNFKEQ. Trimming removed 1 base at V and 0 bases at J, with 13 bases between. This chain's CDR3 is CASSQVQAGSSYEQYF. As DNA, the CDR3 is TGTGCCAGCAGCCAAGTTCAGGCGGGGAGCTCCTACGAGCAGTACTTC.

The CDR3 DNA is TGTGCCAGCAGTTACTCACCAGGGTACACTGAAGCTTTCTTT. Protein sequence: CASSYSPGYTEAFF. The chain combines TRBV6-5 with TRBJ1-1, with D perhaps matching TRBD1 (5 bases). This CDR3 region has 14 residues. V was cut by 0 bases and J by 3 bases, with 8 bases left in between. Germline CDR1 MNHEY, CDR2 SVGAGI.

V usage is TRBV28 and J usage is TRBJ2-5; tentative D call: TRBD2 (5 bases). Per the germline V gene, CDR1 is MDHEN and CDR2 is SYDVKM. CDR3 length: 15 amino acids. V was shortened by 7 bases and J by 9 bases, with 24 bases between the two germline ends. The CDR3 DNA is TGTGCCAGCACCTTTCGAAGGACCCCGAGGGTGGCCCAGTACTTC. Translation: CASTFRRTPRVAQYF.

The V call is TRBV2, the J call TRBJ1-2; D remains unclear. The V gene's germline CDR1 is SNHLY and CDR2 FYNNEI. The germline V and J ends were trimmed by 4 bases and 8 bases, with 17 bases remaining between them. CDR3 size: 14 residues. The CDR3 sequence is CASSVLKGEGGYTF. CDR3 nucleotides: TGTGCCAGCAGTGTCCTAAAGGGAGAAGGAGGCTACACCTTC.